One and the same sample provided the 4 T cell receptor beta chains below, sequenced in a study of T cells in Graves' hyperthyroidism and ophthalmopathy. RNA transcripts provided the source from which TCR beta CDR3 regions were amplified. The HTBI set primed first-round TCR CDR3 RT-PCR. TCRdb ran MiXCR on the multiplex PCR reads and lists one entry per CDR3 protein. The sample carries under 300,000 distinct CDR3 sequences, around 15% recorded once. Sequencing was performed on blood. These receptors all come from a woman between 50 and 59 years old with Graves' hyperthyroidism that later progressed to Graves' ophthalmopathy.

The rearrangement joins TRBV7-9 to TRBJ1-2, with D hard to call. Per the germline V gene, CDR1 is SEHNR and CDR2 is FQNEAQ (reference sequence). The CDR3 consists of 10 residues. Trimming left V 5 bases short and J 8 bases short, with 6 bases between. The chain's CDR3 is CASSLIGYTF. Here the CDR3 DNA reads TGTGCCAGCAGCCTTATAGGCTACACCTTC.

This clonotype was recorded at least ten times. The chain uses TRBV6-1 and TRBJ2-5; possibly TRBD2 for D (7 bases). The V gene lost 5 bases and the J gene lost 4 bases, with 11 bases spanning the gap. The germline gives CDR1 MNHNS, CDR2 SASEGT. This CDR3 is built from 13 residues. The CDR3 spells CASSPGGTETQYF. The CDR3 nucleotides read TGTGCCAGCAGTCCGGGGGGCACAGAGACCCAGTACTTC.

This clonotype showed up just a few times. This rearrangement joins TRBV7-2 to TRBJ1-2; D not resolved. Germline CDR1 is SGHTA and CDR2 is FQGNSA. The CDR3 has 15 residues. Trimming took 5 bases from V and 1 from J, leaving 14 bases between them. In nucleotides, the CDR3 is TGTGCCAGCAGCCCCAGAACGGGCCGTAACTATGGCTACACCTTC. This codes for CASSPRTGRNYGYTF. Full variable domain (outside the CDR3, taken from reference TRBV7-2 and TRBJ1-2): GAGVSQSPSNKVTEKGKDVELRCDPISGHTALYWYRQSLGQGLEFLIYFQGNSAPDKSGLPSDRFSAERTGGSVSTLTIQRTQQEDSAVYLCASSPRTGRNYGYTFGSGTRLTVV.

The chain recombines TRBV15 with TRBJ1-3, with D possibly TRBD1 on 5 matching bases. The V end was cut by 0 bases, the J end by 1 base, with 13 bases between. Germline lookup yields CDR1 LNHNV and CDR2 YYDKDF (reference sequence). The CDR3 covers 17 residues. The CDR3 nucleotides read TGTGCCACCAGCAGAGATCCCAAGGGACGGTCTGGAAACACCATATATTTT. Its protein is CATSRDPKGRSGNTIYF.